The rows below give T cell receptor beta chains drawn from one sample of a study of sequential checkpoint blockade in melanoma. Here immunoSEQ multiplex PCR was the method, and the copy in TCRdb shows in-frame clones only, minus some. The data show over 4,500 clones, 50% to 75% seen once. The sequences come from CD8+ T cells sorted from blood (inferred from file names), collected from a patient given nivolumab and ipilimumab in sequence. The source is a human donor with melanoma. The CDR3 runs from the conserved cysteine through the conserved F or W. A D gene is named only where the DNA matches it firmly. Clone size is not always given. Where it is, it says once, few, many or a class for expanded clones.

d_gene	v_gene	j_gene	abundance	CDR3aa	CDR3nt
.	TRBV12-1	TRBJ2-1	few	CASSKSKGDNEQFF	TGTGCCAGCAGCAAGAGCAAGGGAGACAATGAGCAGTTCTTC
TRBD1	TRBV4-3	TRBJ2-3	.	CASSQDPGQGADTQYF	TGCGCCAGCAGCCAAGATCCGGGACAGGGGGCAGATACGCAGTATTTT
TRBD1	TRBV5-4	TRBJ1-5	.	CASSLGTGGNQPQHF	TGTGCCAGCAGCTTGGGGACAGGGGGCAATCAGCCCCAGCATTTT
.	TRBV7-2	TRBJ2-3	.	CASSLAEPQYF	TGTGCCAGCAGCTTAGCTGAGCCGCAGTATTTT
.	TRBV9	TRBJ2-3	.	CASSKRDFSSTDTQYF	TGTGCCAGCAGCAAGAGGGACTTCTCTAGCACAGATACGCAGTATTTT
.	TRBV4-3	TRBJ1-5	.	CASSQERGTNQPQHF	TGCGCCAGCAGCCAAGAACGGGGGACTAATCAGCCCCAGCATTTT
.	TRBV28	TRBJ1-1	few	CASSPTVSNTEAFF	TGTGCCAGCAGCCCCACAGTTTCAAACACTGAAGCTTTCTTT
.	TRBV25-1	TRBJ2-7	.	CASSAGSSYEQYF	TGTGCCAGCAGTGCCGGTTCTTCCTACGAGCAGTACTTC
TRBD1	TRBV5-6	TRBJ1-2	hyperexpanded	CASSSGTGHYGYTF	TGTGCCAGCAGCTCAGGGACAGGCCACTATGGCTACACCTTC
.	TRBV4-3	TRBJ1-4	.	CASSQERLMRLNEKLFF	TGCGCCAGCAGCCAAGAGAGGCTGATGAGGCTTAATGAAAAACTGTTTTTT
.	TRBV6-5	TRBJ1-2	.	CASSYAGSYGYTF	TGTGCCAGCAGTTACGCGGGTTCCTATGGCTACACCTTC
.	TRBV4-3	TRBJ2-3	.	CASSQDLAATDTQYF	TGCGCCAGCAGCCAAGATTTAGCGGCCACAGATACGCAGTATTTT
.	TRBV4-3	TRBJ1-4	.	CASSQEQAPKNEKLFF	TGCGCCAGCAGCCAAGAACAGGCCCCTAAGAATGAAAAACTGTTTTTT
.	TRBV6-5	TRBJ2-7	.	CASSYQRTFTAQYF	TGTGCCAGCAGTTACCAGCGGACCTTCACCGCGCAGTACTTC
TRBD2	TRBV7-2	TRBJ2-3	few	CASSSSGGATDTQYF	TGTGCCAGCAGCTCTAGCGGGGGGGCAACAGATACGCAGTATTTT
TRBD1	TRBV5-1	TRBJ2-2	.	CASSLVRGLAGELFF	TGCGCCAGCAGCTTGGTCAGGGGGCTAGCCGGGGAGCTGTTTTTT
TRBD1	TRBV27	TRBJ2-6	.	CASSALQGTGANVLTF	TGTGCCAGCAGTGCCCTACAGGGGACCGGGGCCAACGTCCTGACTTTC
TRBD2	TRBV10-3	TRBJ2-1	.	CAISGLAGGDEQFF	TGTGCCATCAGTGGGCTAGCGGGGGGGGATGAGCAGTTCTTC
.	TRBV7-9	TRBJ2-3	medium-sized	CASSSNEGGRWEYF	TGTGCCAGCAGCTCAAATGAGGGGGGGCGTTGGGAGTATTTT
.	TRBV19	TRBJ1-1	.	CASSMFAGMGTEAFF	TGTGCCAGTAGTATGTTTGCGGGGATGGGAACTGAAGCTTTCTTT
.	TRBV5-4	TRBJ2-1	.	CASSQNKEQFF	TGTGCCAGCAGCCAGAATAAGGAGCAGTTCTTC
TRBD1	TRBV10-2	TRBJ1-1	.	CASSHRGSTGTEAFF	TGCGCCAGCAGCCACAGGGGGTCCACGGGCACTGAAGCTTTCTTT
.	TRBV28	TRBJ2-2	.	CASSLRTGELFF	TGTGCCAGCAGCCTCAGGACCGGGGAGCTGTTTTTT
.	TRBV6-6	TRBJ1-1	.	CASSPRSLNHLEAFF	TGTGCCAGCAGCCCCCGGTCCTTGAACCATCTTGAAGCTTTCTTT
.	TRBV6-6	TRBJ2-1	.	CASSPYRDSHNEQFF	TGTGCCAGCAGTCCTTACAGGGATTCACACAATGAGCAGTTCTTC
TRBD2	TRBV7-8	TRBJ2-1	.	CASSHSGGSSYNEQFF	TGTGCCAGCAGCCATAGCGGGGGGAGCTCCTACAATGAGCAGTTCTTC
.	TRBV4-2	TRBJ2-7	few	CASSLGRVYEQYF	TGTGCCAGCAGCTTGGGCAGGGTCTACGAGCAGTACTTC
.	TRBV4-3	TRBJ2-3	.	CASSQEDFSTDTQYF	TGCGCCAGCAGCCAAGAAGACTTTTCCACAGATACGCAGTATTTT
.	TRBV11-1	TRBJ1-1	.	CASSQGSTEAFF	TGTGCCAGCAGCCAGGGCAGCACTGAAGCTTTCTTT
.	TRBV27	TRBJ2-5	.	CASSSTGSEQYF	TGTGCCAGCAGTTCCACAGGGTCGGAGCAGTACTTC
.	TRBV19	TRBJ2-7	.	CASSISGTGSEQYF	TGTGCCAGTAGTATCTCAGGGACTGGGTCCGAGCAGTACTTC
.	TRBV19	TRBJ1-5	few	CASSIVGNQPQHF	TGTGCCAGTAGTATAGTCGGCAATCAGCCCCAGCATTTT
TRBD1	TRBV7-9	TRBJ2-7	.	CASSLTTGGLYEQYF	TGTGCCAGCAGCTTAACTACAGGGGGACTCTACGAGCAGTACTTC
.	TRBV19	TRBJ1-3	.	CASTLTGFSGNTIYF	TGTGCCAGTACCCTAACAGGATTCTCTGGAAACACCATATATTTT
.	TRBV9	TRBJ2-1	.	CASSAIAVGEQFF	TGTGCCAGCAGCGCGATAGCTGTAGGTGAGCAGTTCTTC
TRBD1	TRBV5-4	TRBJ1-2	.	CASSYQTGTGVYGYTF	TGTGCCAGCAGTTACCAAACCGGGACAGGGGTATATGGCTACACCTTC